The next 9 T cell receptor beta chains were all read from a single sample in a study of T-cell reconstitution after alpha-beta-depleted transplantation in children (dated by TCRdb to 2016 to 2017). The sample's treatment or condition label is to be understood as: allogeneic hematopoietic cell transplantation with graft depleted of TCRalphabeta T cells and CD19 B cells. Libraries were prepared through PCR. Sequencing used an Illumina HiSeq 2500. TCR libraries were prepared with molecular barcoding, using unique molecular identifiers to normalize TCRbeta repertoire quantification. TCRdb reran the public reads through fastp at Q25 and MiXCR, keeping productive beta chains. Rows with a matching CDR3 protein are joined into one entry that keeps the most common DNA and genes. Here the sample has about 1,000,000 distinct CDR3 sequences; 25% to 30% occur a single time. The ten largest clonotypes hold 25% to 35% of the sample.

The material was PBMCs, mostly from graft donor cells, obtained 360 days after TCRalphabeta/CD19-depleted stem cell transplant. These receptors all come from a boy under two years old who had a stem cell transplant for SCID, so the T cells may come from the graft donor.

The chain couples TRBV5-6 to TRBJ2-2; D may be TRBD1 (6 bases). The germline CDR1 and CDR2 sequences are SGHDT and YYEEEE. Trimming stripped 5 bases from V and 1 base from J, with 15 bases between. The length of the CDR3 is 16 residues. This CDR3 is CASSKSRGKNTGELFF. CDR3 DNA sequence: TGTGCCAGCAGTAAATCCAGGGGAAAGAACACCGGGGAGCTGTTTTTT. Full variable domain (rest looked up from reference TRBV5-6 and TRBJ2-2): DAGVTQSPTHLIKTRGQQVTLRCSPKSGHDTVSWYQQALGQGPQFIFQYYEEEERQRGNFPDRFSGHQFPNYSSELNVNALLLGDSALYLCASSKSRGKNTGELFFGEGSRLTVL.

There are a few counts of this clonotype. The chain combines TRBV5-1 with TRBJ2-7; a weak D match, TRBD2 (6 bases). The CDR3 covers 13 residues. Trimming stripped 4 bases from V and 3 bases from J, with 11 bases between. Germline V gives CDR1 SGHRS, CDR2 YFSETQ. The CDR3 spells CASSLANHYEQYF. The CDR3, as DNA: TGCGCCAGCAGCCTAGCGAACCACTACGAGCAGTACTTC.

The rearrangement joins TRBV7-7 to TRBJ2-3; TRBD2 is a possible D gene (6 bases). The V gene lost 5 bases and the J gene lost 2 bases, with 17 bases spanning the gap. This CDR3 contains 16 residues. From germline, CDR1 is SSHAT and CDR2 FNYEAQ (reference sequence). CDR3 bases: TGTGCCAGCAGCCCCCTTAGCGGCGCATTCACAGATACGCAGTATTTT. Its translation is CASSPLSGAFTDTQYF.

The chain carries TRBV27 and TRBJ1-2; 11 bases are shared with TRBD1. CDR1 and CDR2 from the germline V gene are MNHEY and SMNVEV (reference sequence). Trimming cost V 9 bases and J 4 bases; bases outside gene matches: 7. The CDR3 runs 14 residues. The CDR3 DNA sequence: TGTGCCAGTAGGGGACAGGGGGAAGGCTATGGCTACACCTTC. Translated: CASRGQGEGYGYTF.

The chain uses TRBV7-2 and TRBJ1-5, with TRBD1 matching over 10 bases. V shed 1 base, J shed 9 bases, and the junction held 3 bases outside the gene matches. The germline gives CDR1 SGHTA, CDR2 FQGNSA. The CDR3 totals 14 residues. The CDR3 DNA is TGTGCCAGCAGCTTAGGGGACAGGGGAGGGCCCCAGCATTTT. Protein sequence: CASSLGDRGGPQHF.

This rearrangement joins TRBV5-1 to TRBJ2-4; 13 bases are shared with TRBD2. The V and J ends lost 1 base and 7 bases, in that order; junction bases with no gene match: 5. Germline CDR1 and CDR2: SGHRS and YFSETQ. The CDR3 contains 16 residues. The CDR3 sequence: CASSLTSGGASNIQYF. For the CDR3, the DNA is TGCGCCAGCAGCTTGACTAGCGGGGGGGCTAGTAACATTCAGTACTTC.

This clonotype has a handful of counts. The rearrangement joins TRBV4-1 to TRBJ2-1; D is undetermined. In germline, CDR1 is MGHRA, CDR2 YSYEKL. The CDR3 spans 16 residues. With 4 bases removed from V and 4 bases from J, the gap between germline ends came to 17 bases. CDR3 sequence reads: CASSPNRFAEYNEQFF. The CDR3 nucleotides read TGCGCCAGCAGCCCGAACCGCTTCGCGGAGTACAATGAGCAGTTCTTC.

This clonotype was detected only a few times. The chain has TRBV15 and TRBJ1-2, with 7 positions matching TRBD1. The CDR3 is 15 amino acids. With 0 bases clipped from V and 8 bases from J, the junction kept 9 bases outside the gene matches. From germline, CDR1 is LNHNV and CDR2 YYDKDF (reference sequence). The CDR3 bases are TGTGCCACCAGCAGAGAGACAGGGCCGGCTTGGGGCTACACCTTC. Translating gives CATSRETGPAWGYTF.

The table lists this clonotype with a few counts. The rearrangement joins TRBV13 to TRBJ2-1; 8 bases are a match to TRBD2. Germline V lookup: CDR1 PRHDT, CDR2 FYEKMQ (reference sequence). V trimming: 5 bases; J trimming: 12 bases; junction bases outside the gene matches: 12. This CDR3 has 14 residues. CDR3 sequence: CASSDRLGGVRQFF. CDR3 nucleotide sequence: TGTGCCAGCAGCGACCGCCTCGGGGGGGTTAGGCAGTTCTTC.